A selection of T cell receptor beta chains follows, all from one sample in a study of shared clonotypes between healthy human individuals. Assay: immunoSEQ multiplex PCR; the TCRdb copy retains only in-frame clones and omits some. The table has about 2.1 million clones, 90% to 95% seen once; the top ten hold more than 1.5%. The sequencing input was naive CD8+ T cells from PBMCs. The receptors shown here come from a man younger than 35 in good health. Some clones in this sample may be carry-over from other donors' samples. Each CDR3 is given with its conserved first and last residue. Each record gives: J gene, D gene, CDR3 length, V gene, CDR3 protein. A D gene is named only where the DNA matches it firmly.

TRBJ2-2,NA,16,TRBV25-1,CASRAEPGGSGTELFF
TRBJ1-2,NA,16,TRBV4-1,CASSQDRDTFNYGYTF
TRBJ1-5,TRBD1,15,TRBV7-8,CASSSGQYSNQPQHF
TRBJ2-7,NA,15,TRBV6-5,CASTPISGSTYEQYF
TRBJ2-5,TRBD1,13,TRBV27,CASSADRQETQYF
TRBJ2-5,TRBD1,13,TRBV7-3,CASSLRQGETQYF
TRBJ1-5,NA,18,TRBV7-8,CASSYSMPGSDSNQPQHF
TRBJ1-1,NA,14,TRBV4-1,CASSPGNSGSEAFF
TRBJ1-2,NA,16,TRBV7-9,CASSSTRASTNYGYTF
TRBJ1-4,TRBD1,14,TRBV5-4,CASSTDRGHEKLFF
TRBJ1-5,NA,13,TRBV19,CASSIVQNQPQHF
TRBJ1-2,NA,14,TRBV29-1,CSVAPQGPDYGYTF
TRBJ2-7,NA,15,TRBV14,CASSQDYGIPYEQYF
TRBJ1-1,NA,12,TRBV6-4,CASSSVNTEAFF
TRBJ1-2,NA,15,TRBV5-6,CASSLAFESNYGYTF
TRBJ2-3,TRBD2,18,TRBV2,CASSEGASGRASTDTQYF
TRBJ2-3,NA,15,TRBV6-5,CASTQGGEGTDTQYF
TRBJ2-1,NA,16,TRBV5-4,CASSLGDRASYNEQFF
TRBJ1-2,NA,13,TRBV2,CASSEALEPGYTF
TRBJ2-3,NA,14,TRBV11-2,CASSLVVGLDTQYF
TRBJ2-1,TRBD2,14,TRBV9,CASSTGLAGNEQFF
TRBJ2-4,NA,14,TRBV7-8,CASSYYRDQNIQYF
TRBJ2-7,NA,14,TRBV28,CASSFEGYSYEQYF
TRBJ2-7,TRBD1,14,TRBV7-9,CASTTGDRADEQYF
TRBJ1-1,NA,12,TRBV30,CAWTLGDTEAFF
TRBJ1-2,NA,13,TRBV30,CAWETVGDYGYTF
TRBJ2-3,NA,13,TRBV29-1,CSVEGGSTDTQYF
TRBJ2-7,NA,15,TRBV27,CASSLRTPSTYEQYF
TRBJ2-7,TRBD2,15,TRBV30,CAWSEGLAGAYEQYF
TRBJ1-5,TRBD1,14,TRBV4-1,CASSYGQGNQPQHF